The rows below give T cell receptor beta chains drawn from one sample of a study of blood T cell repertoires in COVID-19. The protocol was immunoSEQ multiplex PCR, while the TCRdb copy is restricted to in-frame clones and leaves out a portion. The data contain about 81,000 clones, approximately 91% of them seen just once; the ten biggest clones take up 6% to 8%. The sequencing sample was made of peripheral blood. The receptors derive from a man in his 70s with acute or convalescent COVID-19. Both conserved end residues are part of each CDR3.

J: TRBJ2-3
V: TRBV3-1/TRBV3-2
CDR3: CASSQAGLAGSRPDTQYF

J: TRBJ2-1
V: TRBV6-2/TRBV6-3
CDR3: CASSSQLGGGQPTGYEQFF

J: TRBJ1-6
V: TRBV19
CDR3: CASSTSFGGADHSPLHF

J: TRBJ2-2
V: TRBV24-1
CDR3: CATSDPRTDTGELFF

J: TRBJ2-7
V: TRBV9
CDR3: CASSVAPGLAYEQYF

J: TRBJ1-4
V: TRBV4-3
CDR3: CASSQDWDRGSGNEKLFF

J: TRBJ2-2
V: TRBV11-2
CDR3: CASIKEGTVYTGELFF

J: TRBJ2-1
V: TRBV4-3
CDR3: CASSQGAYGEQFF

J: TRBJ1-2
V: TRBV6-2/TRBV6-3
CDR3: CASSYKTGGVYGYTF

J: TRBJ2-6
V: TRBV11-2
CDR3: CASSLYGLSGANVLTF

J: TRBJ1-5
V: TRBV4-1
CDR3: CASSQLPLTGAMNQPQHF

J: TRBJ2-3
V: TRBV29-1
CDR3: CSVDGVGQLIDTQYF

J: TRBJ2-1
V: TRBV10-3
CDR3: CAIFSGGAYNEQFF

J: TRBJ2-2
V: TRBV5-1
CDR3: CASTGTMAPGELFF

J: TRBJ2-4
V: TRBV28
CDR3: CASRTGRVSIQYF

J: TRBJ1-5
V: TRBV6-2/TRBV6-3
CDR3: CASSYGSQPQHF

J: TRBJ2-3
V: TRBV5-1
CDR3: CASTQRGGTDTQYF

J: TRBJ2-7
V: TRBV11-2
CDR3: CASSLPSRRLAGGTYEQYF

J: TRBJ2-2
V: TRBV3-1/TRBV3-2
CDR3: CASSPWRGLNTGELFF

J: TRBJ2-5
V: TRBV24-1
CDR3: CATSDGLGQGSRETQYF

J: TRBJ1-4
V: TRBV5-1
CDR3: CASSLDRGSYEKLFF

J: TRBJ2-3
V: TRBV5-4
CDR3: CASSNYGAGAAARNTQYF

J: TRBJ2-1
V: TRBV5-1
CDR3: CASSLLLGSMGNEQFF